The rows below give T cell receptor beta chains drawn from one sample of a study of cytomegalovirus exposure and HLA in healthy donors. Profiling relied on immunoSEQ multiplex PCR, and the TCRdb table lists in-frame clones only, not all of them. In the table there are 120,000 or so clones, over 70% of which are singletons. The specimen sequenced was PBMCs. These receptors were obtained from a female donor in good health and CMV-seronegative. CDR3s include the opening cysteine and the closing phenylalanine or tryptophan. A D gene is named only where the DNA matches it firmly. Rows give clone size only sometimes, using once, few, many, or a class for an expanded clone.

V gene	J gene	clone size	D gene	CDR3 protein	CDR3 DNA
TRBV6-5	TRBJ2-3	NA	NA	CASTARGSDTQYF	TGTGCCAGCACCGCCCGGGGATCGGATACGCAGTATTTT
TRBV19	TRBJ2-1	once	NA	CASSPAPRGSYSYNEQFF	TGTGCCAGTTCCCCCGCCCCAAGGGGAAGTTACTCCTACAATGAGCAGTTCTTC
TRBV7-3	TRBJ1-1	few	NA	CASSFGVETEAFF	TGTGCCAGCAGCTTCGGGGTGGAGACTGAAGCTTTCTTT
TRBV25-1	TRBJ2-3	NA	NA	CASSPSTGRSTDTQYF	TGTGCCAGCAGTCCTTCGACAGGAAGGAGCACAGATACGCAGTATTTT
TRBV18	TRBJ2-3	once	NA	CASSPQTDMRHTDTQYF	TGTGCCAGCTCACCACAAACTGACATGCGCCACACAGATACGCAGTATTTT
TRBV30	TRBJ1-6	NA	NA	CAQSRGISYNSPLHF	TGTGCCCAGTCCAGGGGAATATCCTATAATTCACCCCTCCACTTT
TRBV2	TRBJ2-7	NA	NA	CASSDGDSYGEQYF	TGTGCCAGCAGTGATGGGGACTCTTACGGCGAGCAGTACTTC
TRBV9	TRBJ2-7	NA	TRBD1	CASSVGGTDWEQYF	TGTGCCAGCAGCGTAGGAGGGACAGACTGGGAGCAGTACTTC
TRBV7-2	TRBJ2-5	once	NA	CASSPPPGLETQYF	TGTGCCAGCAGCCCCCCGCCAGGGCTGGAGACCCAGTACTTC
TRBV5-4	TRBJ2-1	once	NA	CASSLWGDEDDEQFF	TGTGCCAGCAGCTTGTGGGGGGACGAGGACGATGAGCAGTTCTTC
TRBV28	TRBJ2-3	NA	NA	CASKQGSGTDTQYF	TGTGCCAGCAAACAGGGTAGCGGCACAGATACGCAGTATTTT
TRBV15	TRBJ1-5	few	TRBD1	CATSSLYSTGTAVNQPQHF	TGTGCCACCAGCAGCCTCTATTCCACCGGGACAGCGGTCAATCAGCCCCAGCATTTT
TRBV7-9	TRBJ2-3	NA	NA	CASSQGTQYF	TGTGCCAGCAGTCAGGGCACGCAGTATTTT
TRBV2	TRBJ1-2	NA	TRBD1	CASSESVRTGVRGYTF	TGTGCCAGCAGTGAATCAGTTCGGACAGGGGTTCGGGGCTACACCTTC
TRBV30	TRBJ1-5	NA	NA	CAATLGGANPNQPQHF	TGTGCCGCTACCCTTGGAGGGGCGAACCCCAATCAGCCCCAGCATTTT
TRBV4-1	TRBJ2-2	NA	NA	CASSQGRQGWARELFF	TGCGCCAGCAGCCAAGGGCGTCAGGGGTGGGCCAGGGAGCTGTTTTTT
TRBV5-6	TRBJ1-1	NA	TRBD1	CTSSLGQGNTEAFF	TGTACCAGCAGCTTGGGACAGGGGAACACTGAAGCTTTCTTT
TRBV19	TRBJ2-3	few	NA	CASSMPVGAEDTQYF	TGTGCCAGTAGTATGCCGGTAGGGGCGGAAGATACGCAGTATTTT
TRBV14	TRBJ2-5	once	NA	CASSQGRQTLWQETQYF	TGTGCCAGCAGCCAAGGAAGGCAGACTCTGTGGCAAGAGACCCAGTACTTC
TRBV6-5	TRBJ1-1	NA	TRBD1	CASMADRRGEAFF	TGTGCCAGCATGGCGGACAGGAGAGGAGAAGCTTTCTTT
TRBV14	TRBJ2-7	NA	NA	CASSQDSGARDYEQYF	TGTGCCAGCAGCCAAGACTCGGGAGCAAGAGACTACGAGCAGTACTTC
TRBV19	TRBJ2-3	NA	TRBD2	CASSGRRVGLAGGPGTDTQYF	TGTGCCAGTAGTGGCCGGAGGGTGGGACTAGCGGGGGGGCCGGGCACAGATACGCAGTATTTT
TRBV2	TRBJ1-1	NA	NA	CASSLERLEAFF	TGTGCCAGCAGTCTGGAGAGACTCGAAGCTTTCTTT
TRBV5-1	TRBJ1-1	NA	NA	CASSQTGNRDEAFF	TGCGCCAGCAGCCAAACAGGGAATCGTGATGAAGCTTTCTTT
TRBV28	TRBJ2-7	NA	TRBD2	CASSLRTSGPLAYEQYF	TGTGCCAGCAGTTTACGGACTAGCGGACCCTTAGCCTACGAGCAGTACTTC
TRBV4-1	TRBJ2-7	NA	NA	CASSQDSGGEQYF	TGCGCCAGCAGCCAAGATAGTGGCGGAGAGCAGTACTTC
TRBV5-4	TRBJ1-4	NA	NA	CASSPPDSTNEKLFF	TGTGCCAGCAGCCCGCCAGACTCAACTAATGAAAAACTGTTTTTT
TRBV11-3	TRBJ2-1	NA	NA	CASSLGSTSLVQFF	TGTGCCAGCAGCTTAGGTTCGACTAGTTTGGTGCAGTTCTTC
TRBV6-1	TRBJ1-3	NA	NA	CASSEWAYHSSGNTIYF	TGTGCCAGCAGTGAATGGGCCTATCACAGCTCTGGAAACACCATATATTTT
TRBV18	TRBJ2-7	few	NA	CASSGTLTSYEQYF	TGTGCCAGCTCGGGGACATTGACCTCCTACGAGCAGTACTTC
TRBV30	TRBJ2-4	NA	NA	CALQPRHFKNIQYF	TGTGCCCTTCAGCCCCGACATTTCAAAAACATTCAGTACTTC
TRBV7-9	TRBJ2-7	NA	NA	CASSHRTAPYEQYF	TGTGCCAGCAGCCACAGGACAGCCCCCTACGAGCAGTACTTC
TRBV6-1	TRBJ1-1	once	NA	CASTLRGIVTEAFF	TGTGCCAGCACCCTAAGGGGGATCGTCACTGAAGCTTTCTTT
TRBV7-3	TRBJ1-1	NA	NA	CASSLQGNTEAFF	TGTGCCAGCAGCTTACAGGGGAACACTGAAGCTTTCTTT
TRBV4-1	TRBJ1-4	NA	TRBD1	CASSQDVQGNEKLFF	TGCGCCAGCAGCCAAGATGTACAGGGGAATGAAAAACTGTTTTTT
TRBV5-1	TRBJ1-2	NA	NA	CASSLVTPNYVYTF	TGCGCCAGCAGCTTGGTTACACCCAACTATGTCTACACCTTC
TRBV19	TRBJ1-3	NA	NA	CASRAGAGVSGNTIYF	TGTGCCAGTAGGGCAGGGGCCGGAGTCTCTGGAAACACCATATATTTT
TRBV19	TRBJ1-1	NA	TRBD1	CASRGQGYTEAFF	TGTGCCAGTAGGGGACAGGGGTACACTGAAGCTTTCTTT
TRBV30	TRBJ2-7	NA	NA	CAWGGLSYEQYF	TGTGCCTGGGGGGGCCTGTCCTACGAGCAGTACTTC
TRBV4-2	TRBJ2-3	NA	NA	CASSQDLTGMGTDTQYF	TGTGCCAGCAGCCAAGATCTAACAGGGATGGGGACAGATACGCAGTATTTT
TRBV7-9	TRBJ2-2	NA	NA	CASSLPGDHTGELFF	TGTGCCAGCAGCTTACCGGGAGACCACACCGGGGAGCTGTTTTTT
TRBV9	TRBJ2-1	few	NA	CASSVVGGRYNEQFF	TGTGCCAGCAGCGTAGTCGGGGGGCGATACAATGAGCAGTTCTTC
TRBV5-8	TRBJ1-2	NA	NA	CASSRGFYGYTF	TGTGCCAGCAGCCGAGGGTTCTATGGCTACACCTTC
TRBV19	TRBJ1-5	NA	NA	CASTPTRGDQPQHF	TGTGCCAGTACCCCTACCAGGGGTGATCAGCCCCAGCATTTT
TRBV6-5	TRBJ2-1	NA	NA	CASSYGDYNEQFF	TGTGCCAGCAGTTACGGAGATTACAATGAGCAGTTCTTC
TRBV30	TRBJ2-3	NA	TRBD1	CASRPQGVSDTQYF	TGTGCCTCTCGACCTCAGGGGGTTTCAGATACGCAGTATTTT
TRBV5-1	TRBJ1-5	NA	NA	CASSFNRNNQPQHF	TGCGCCAGCAGCTTCAACAGGAACAATCAGCCCCAGCATTTT
TRBV9	TRBJ1-1	NA	NA	CASSDWDNPLAAFF	TGTGCCAGCAGCGATTGGGACAACCCCCTGGCGGCTTTCTTT
TRBV4-2	TRBJ2-1	once	TRBD2	CASSPRRGLAGWEQFF	TGTGCCAGCAGCCCGAGGCGGGGACTAGCGGGGTGGGAGCAGTTCTTC
TRBV5-1	TRBJ1-6	NA	NA	CASSLAESYYNSPLHF	TGCGCCAGCAGCTTGGCCGAGTCCTACTATAATTCACCCCTCCACTTT
TRBV15	TRBJ1-5	NA	NA	CATSREAGTNFQPQHF	TGTGCCACCAGCAGAGAAGCCGGGACAAACTTCCAGCCCCAGCATTTT